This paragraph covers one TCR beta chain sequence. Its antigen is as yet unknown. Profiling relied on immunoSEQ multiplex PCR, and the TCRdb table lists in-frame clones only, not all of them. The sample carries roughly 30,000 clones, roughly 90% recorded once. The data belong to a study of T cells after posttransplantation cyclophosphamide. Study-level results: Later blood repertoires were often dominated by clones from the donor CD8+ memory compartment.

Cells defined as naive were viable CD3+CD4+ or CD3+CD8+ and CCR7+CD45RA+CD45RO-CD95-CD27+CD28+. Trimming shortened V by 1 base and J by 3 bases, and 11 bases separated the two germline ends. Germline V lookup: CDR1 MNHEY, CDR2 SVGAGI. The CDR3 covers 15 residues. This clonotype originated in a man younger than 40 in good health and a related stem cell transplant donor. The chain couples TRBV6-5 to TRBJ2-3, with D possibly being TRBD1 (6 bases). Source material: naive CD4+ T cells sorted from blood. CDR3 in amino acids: CASSYFLGGTDTQYF. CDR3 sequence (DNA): TGTGCCAGCAGTTACTTCTTAGGGGGTACAGATACGCAGTATTTT.